Shown below are 20 T cell receptor beta chains from a single sample sequenced in a study of patients and donors after allogeneic stem cell transplantation. MiXCR, applied by TCRdb to the RT-PCR reads, yields one record per CDR3 protein. This table has approximately 200,000 distinct CDR3 sequences, over 12% appearing once. The sequencing sample was made of blood, either unsorted or a sorted T cell fraction (not recorded which). The receptors shown here come from a human donor who was either an allogeneic HSCT recipient or a stem cell or donor lymphocyte infusion donor (not recorded which). It is not recorded whose cells these are; they may come from a transplant donor.

The table lists this clonotype with many counts. J is TRBJ2-6 and V is TRBV7-2, with a tentative D call TRBD1 (6 bases). The CDR3 is made up of 18 amino acids. V was clipped by 0 bases and J by 0 bases, with 12 bases between them. Looked up from germline, CDR1 is SGHTA and CDR2 is FQGNSA. The CDR3 reads CASSLAGAVSSGANVLTF. The CDR3 region has the DNA TGTGCCAGCAGCTTAGCGGGGGCCGTTAGCTCTGGGGCCAACGTCCTGACTTTC.

This clonotype appeared many times. The chain links TRBV4-2 to TRBJ2-3, with a weak D call TRBD2 (7 bases). V was shortened by 0 bases and J by 1 base, with 11 bases between the two germline ends. Germline CDR1 is LGHNA and CDR2 is YNFKEQ. CDR3 length: 16 amino acids. The CDR3 sequence is CASSQEGGGRTDTQYF. CDR3 bases: TGTGCCAGCAGCCAAGAGGGCGGGGGCCGCACAGATACGCAGTATTTT.

This clonotype was seen repeatedly, ten times or more. Written as DNA, the CDR3 is TGTGCCAGCACCGGGACTAGCGGGAGGCCCTTGTTGTACAATGAGCAGTTCTTC. Translated, it gives CASTGTSGRPLLYNEQFF. The chain carries TRBV19 and TRBJ2-1; TRBD2 matches 15 bases. J gave up 4 bases and V 9 bases, and 13 bases lay outside the gene matches. From germline, CDR1 is LNHDA and CDR2 SQIVND (reference sequence). This CDR3 spans 18 amino acids.

This chain links TRBV19 with TRBJ1-5, with TRBD1 as a possible D gene (5 bases). The CDR3 sequence is 16 residues long. V was shortened by 7 bases and J by 6 bases, with 22 bases between the two germline ends. CDR1 LNHDA and CDR2 SQIVND come from the germline V gene (reference sequence). The CDR3 DNA follows: TGTGCCAGTACCCCGGGCGCGGACCGTAGGGGTCAGCCCCAGCATTTT. It yields the protein CASTPGADRRGQPQHF.

This clonotype was observed a handful of times. The chain employs TRBV6-1 and TRBJ1-2; TRBD1 aligns across 7 bases. Trimming at V came to 7 bases and at J to 1 base, leaving 12 bases not matched to a gene. This CDR3 spans 16 amino acids. Germline CDR1 and CDR2: MNHNS and SASEGT. The CDR3: CASKETGRWNNYGYTF. The CDR3, as DNA: TGTGCCAGCAAGGAGACAGGGCGATGGAATAACTATGGCTACACCTTC.

The V call is TRBV27, the J call TRBJ2-2; D uncertain. The V gene's germline CDR1 is MNHEY and CDR2 SMNVEV (reference sequence). The CDR3 has 16 residues. V was cut by 2 bases and J by 4 bases, with 14 bases left in between. The CDR3 is CASSLRFDSITGELFF. The CDR3 DNA is TGTGCCAGCAGTTTACGGTTCGACTCTATCACCGGGGAGCTGTTTTTT.

This clonotype was counted ten times or more. The gene calls are TRBV2 and TRBJ1-2; 7 nucleotides agree with TRBD1. CDR3 length: 14 residues. CDR1 SNHLY and CDR2 FYNNEI come from the germline V gene. The V segment lost 10 bases and the J segment 4 bases; nucleotides outside the gene matches: 12. The CDR3 DNA follows: TGTGCCACCAGACAGGGAGCCTTTGGCTATGGCTACACCTTC. The encoded protein is CATRQGAFGYGYTF.

In this sample, this clonotype turned up a few times. The chain joins TRBV20-1 to TRBJ2-5, with D maybe TRBD2 (6 bases). CDR3 length: 12 residues. V lost 6 bases, J lost 2 bases, and 10 bases lay in between. CDR1 is DFQATT, CDR2 SNEGSKA, per germline (reference sequence). In nucleotides, the CDR3 is TGCAGTGCCCCGGGAGCACAAGAGACCCAGTACTTC. The encoded protein is CSAPGAQETQYF.

The chain recombines TRBV2 with TRBJ2-5, with D uncertain. The germline gives CDR1 SNHLY, CDR2 FYNNEI. This CDR3 is 14 amino acids long. V shed 3 bases and J shed 4 bases, with 12 bases lying between them. The CDR3 loop reads CASSDRFPGETQYF. The DNA of the CDR3 is TGTGCCAGCAGTGACCGGTTCCCGGGAGAGACCCAGTACTTC.

To note about this clonotype: A much larger clone differs from this one at a single base, so this may be a read error. The chain carries TRBV6-1 and TRBJ1-2, with D maybe TRBD1 (6 bases). This CDR3 is built from 15 residues. V was clipped by 6 bases and J by 2 bases, with 16 bases between them. Germline V CDR1 and CDR2: MNHNS, SASEGT. The CDR3 DNA follows: TGTGCCAGCAGCCCTCTCTATCAGGGGAACTATGGCTACACCTTC. Amino acid sequence: CASSPLYQGNYGYTF.

This clonotype occurred many times. This chain uses TRBV5-1 with TRBJ1-2, with D possibly TRBD1 on 5 matching bases. Germline CDR1 and CDR2: SGHRS and YFSETQ. Trimming shortened V by 4 bases and J by 8 bases, and 18 bases separated the two germline ends. The CDR3 is 14 residues long. The CDR3 DNA reads TGCGCCAGCAGCCATGTCGACGGTTCAGGGGGCTACACCTTC. It encodes CASSHVDGSGGYTF.

The J gene is TRBJ2-2, the V gene TRBV3-1; the match to TRBD2 covers 10 bases. This CDR3 has 16 amino acids. The V segment lost 3 bases and the J segment 3 bases; nucleotides outside the gene matches: 4. The V gene's germline CDR1 is LGHDT and CDR2 YNNKEL (reference sequence). CDR3 coding DNA: TGTGCCAGCAGCCATAGCGGGGGGTCGTACACCGGGGAGCTGTTTTTT. This sequence encodes CASSHSGGSYTGELFF.

The chain uses TRBV20-1 and TRBJ1-5; the D gene is possibly TRBD1 (5 bases). The CDR3 has 15 amino acids. Germline assignment: CDR1 DFQATT and CDR2 SNEGSKA (reference sequence). The V and J ends lost 6 bases and 1 base respectively, with 16 bases between them. CDR3 residues: CSAPTREGSNQPQHF. The CDR3 DNA reads as TGCAGTGCCCCCACGAGGGAGGGGAGCAATCAGCCCCAGCATTTT.

The sample holds a few counts of this clonotype. The gene calls are TRBV11-2 and TRBJ2-6, with D possibly matching TRBD2 (5 bases). This CDR3 is built from 21 residues. Germline lookup yields CDR1 SGHAT and CDR2 FQNNGV. The V gene lost 5 bases and the J gene lost 0 bases, with 26 bases spanning the gap. For the CDR3, the DNA is TGTGCCAGCAGCCCCGTTGGTTGGTTAAGAAGCGGAAGCTCTGGGGCCAACGTCCTGACTTTC. This sequence encodes CASSPVGWLRSGSSGANVLTF.

This clonotype turned up a few times. This chain connects TRBV6-1 to TRBJ1-2, with 8 bases matching TRBD1. V was clipped by 6 bases and J by 5 bases; unmatched bases: 5. Looked up from germline, CDR1 is MNHNS and CDR2 is SASEGT. This CDR3 has 13 amino acids. Here the CDR3 reads CASSDRGPYGYTF. DNA of the CDR3: TGTGCCAGCAGCGACAGGGGACCTTATGGCTACACCTTC.

This clonotype was observed a few times. The CDR3 DNA reads TGTGCCAGCAGCTCACCGGGACAGGGTACCTATGGCTACACCTTC. It specifies CASSSPGQGTYGYTF. The chain is built from TRBV7-2 and TRBJ1-2; 9 bases match TRBD1. J gave up 4 bases and V 4 bases, and 7 bases lay outside the gene matches. The V gene's germline CDR1 is SGHTA and CDR2 FQGNSA. The CDR3 contains 15 residues. Filled out from reference TRBV7-2 and TRBJ1-2, the complete variable domain reads GAGVSQSPSNKVTEKGKDVELRCDPISGHTALYWYRQSLGQGLEFLIYFQGNSAPDKSGLPSDRFSAERTGGSVSTLTIQRTQQEDSAVYLCASSSPGQGTYGYTFGSGTRLTVV.

There are a few counts of this clonotype. The chain employs TRBV6-5 and TRBJ1-2; a possible D gene is TRBD1 (5 bases). The germline V gene encodes CDR1 MNHEY and CDR2 SVGAGI. Trimming removed 0 bases from V and 3 bases from J, with 11 bases in between. This CDR3 is 15 amino acids long. This chain's CDR3 is CASSYSGGVDYGYTF. The CDR3 nucleotides are TGTGCCAGCAGTTACTCTGGGGGGGTGGACTATGGCTACACCTTC.

This rearrangement joins TRBV7-2 to TRBJ1-1; TRBD1 is a possible D gene (6 bases). Trimming took 5 bases from V and 6 from J, leaving 19 bases between them. The CDR3 is made up of 15 amino acids. CDR1 SGHTA and CDR2 FQGNSA come from the germline V gene. The CDR3 nucleotides are TGTGCCAGCAGCGCCTCGGGGGCGGTGATCTCTGAAGCTTTCTTT. Amino acid sequence: CASSASGAVISEAFF. Variable domain in full (rest from reference TRBV7-2 and TRBJ1-1): GAGVSQSPSNKVTEKGKDVELRCDPISGHTALYWYRQSLGQGLEFLIYFQGNSAPDKSGLPSDRFSAERTGGSVSTLTIQRTQQEDSAVYLCASSASGAVISEAFFGQGTRLTVV.

The rearrangement links TRBV7-2 to TRBJ2-7; D possibly uses TRBD1 or TRBD2 (5 bases each). Trimming removed 6 bases at V and 7 bases at J, with 25 bases between. The CDR3 is 16 residues long. Per the germline V gene, CDR1 is SGHTA and CDR2 is FQGNSA. CDR3 in amino acids: CASSFMGTRGLGEQYF. The CDR3 nucleotides are TGTGCCAGCAGTTTCATGGGAACGAGGGGCCTGGGGGAGCAGTACTTC.

CDR3 sequence: CSASTTQGLYNEQFF. In DNA form, the CDR3 reads TGCAGTGCTTCGACTACCCAGGGGCTTTACAATGAGCAGTTCTTC. The chain uses TRBV20-1 and TRBJ2-1, with a tentative D call TRBD1 (6 bases). The CDR3 consists of 15 residues. Trimming took off 5 bases at V and 4 bases at J, with 18 bases between the two ends. Germline assignment: CDR1 DFQATT and CDR2 SNEGSKA (reference sequence).